This T cell receptor beta chain was captured in a study of neurological immune-mediated disorders. Synthesis of cDNA was accomplished via 5'RACE employing 10-nucleotide random UMIs. TCRdb redid the calling of the 5' RACE reads with MiXCR, one entry per CDR3 protein. The table records fewer than 90,000 distinct CDR3 sequences, roughly 10% of them present only once. Study observations and caveats: HTLV-1-associated myelopathy had the most TCR clonal expansion, and multiple sclerosis had the least, less than healthy controls. No CDR3 amino acid sequences recurred among expanded clones across subjects, suggesting private repertoires in all groups.

Described time point: longitudinal time-point 1 (baseline). The unsorted libraries were produced from 2 million PBMCs held at -80 C. This clonotype was counted ten times or more. The antigen is not known. V was trimmed by 4 bases and J by 4 bases, leaving 16 bases between them. This CDR3 comprises 15 residues. Germline values: CDR1 KGHSH, CDR2 LQKENI. The sequence was collected from a man aged 30 to 39 in good health. The chain couples TRBV18 to TRBJ1-1; D might be TRBD1 (5 bases). The sequencing sample was made of PBMCs. The CDR3 is CASSLTLQGITEAFF. CDR3 DNA sequence: TGTGCCAGCTCACTGACACTTCAGGGAATCACTGAAGCTTTCTTT.